This T cell receptor beta chain was identified during a study of blood T cell repertoires in COVID-19. Overall study context: Both acute and convalescent COVID-19 samples were obtained from the United States, Italy and Spain. From T cells, B-cell-depleted T cells, or PBMCs came the material, which was cDNA or gDNA.

Under the authors' procedure: Reference gene primers were amplified, and this amplification served to estimate nucleated cell counts. Clones were sequenced by immunoSEQ multiplex PCR, and TCRdb holds only the in-frame ones, with some missing. Clone size and the V and J calls come from that table; the DNA yielded D and trimming. There are over 200,000 clones in the sample; about nine tenths occur only once, and less than 3.5% lies in the top ten. The V and J ends lost 5 bases and 0 bases, in that order; junction bases with no gene match: 5. This CDR3 has 16 residues. The germline V gene encodes CDR1 MNHEY and CDR2 SMNVEV (reference sequence).

The receptor comes from a woman aged 55-75 years with acute or convalescent COVID-19. Sample: peripheral blood. The chain recombines TRBV27 with TRBJ1-5; 9 positions agree with TRBD1. CDR3 loop: CASSTGTGYSNQPQHF. The CDR3 nucleotides are TGTGCCAGCAGTACAGGGACAGGGTATAGCAATCAGCCCCAGCATTTT.